Listed here is a single T cell receptor beta chain. Its antigen is currently unknown. This entry comes from a study of T cells in Graves' hyperthyroidism and ophthalmopathy. The source material, RNA transcripts, was used to amplify TCR beta CDR3 regions. The HTBI primer set served for first-round RT-PCR of the TCR CDR3. TCRdb re-called the multiplex PCR reads through MiXCR, storing one row per CDR3 protein. The sample lists 250,000 to 350,000 distinct CDR3 sequences, 22% occurring once. The authors took PBMCs from 10 ml fresh peripheral blood. Whole-study results and caveats: Expanded thyroid clonotypes (above 0.001) were mostly also found in blood.

This receptor was identified in a man younger than 40 with Graves' ophthalmopathy. The sequenced sample consisted of blood.

The CDR3 region has the DNA TGTGCCAGCAGCCCCATGGCCCTAGCGGGAGGGGTAGAGACCCAGTACTTC. Translation gives CASSPMALAGGVETQYF. This rearrangement joins TRBV7-2 to TRBJ2-5; 12 bases agree with TRBD2. The germline V gene encodes CDR1 SGHTA and CDR2 FQGNSA. The CDR3 spans 17 residues. J lost 4 bases, V lost 5 bases, and 11 bases had no gene match.